The 24 T cell receptor beta chains given below trace back to one sample, sequenced in a study of CD8+ T cells in alopecia areata. It was cDNA, reverse transcribed from extracted RNA, that served as the sequencing template. Produced via immunoSEQ multiplex PCR; TCRdb's table is partial and in-frame only. The table shows some 180,000 clones, with roughly three fifths occurring only once. Sample: CD8+ T cells sorted from blood. The source is a human donor in good health.

J is TRBJ1-5 and V is TRBV5-1; D gene uncertain. The CDR3 is 15 amino acids. The germline CDR1 and CDR2 sequences are SGHRS and YFSETQ. The V end lost 4 bases, the J end lost 2 bases, and 13 bases lay between the germline ends. The DNA for the CDR3 is TGCGCCAGCAGCCCGCGAGGAGGCGGCAATCAGCCCCAGCATTTT. The encoded protein is CASSPRGGGNQPQHF. Together with reference TRBV5-1 and TRBJ1-5, the CDR3 gives the full variable domain: KAGVTQTPRYLIKTRGQQVTLSCSPISGHRSVSWYQQTPGQGLQFLFEYFSETQRNKGNFPGRFSGRQFSNSRSEMNVSTLELGDSALYLCASSPRGGGNQPQHFGDGTRLSIL.

The chain is built from TRBV4-1 and TRBJ2-7; the D gene is possibly TRBD1 (8 bases). The germline CDR1 and CDR2 sequences are MGHRA and YSYEKL. The V gene lost 1 base and the J gene lost 6 bases, with 13 bases spanning the gap. This CDR3 comprises 14 residues. CDR3 loop: CASSQVNRGGEQYF. The CDR3 DNA reads TGCGCCAGCAGCCAAGTTAACAGGGGGGGCGAGCAGTACTTC.

The chain employs TRBV4-1 and TRBJ2-7, with TRBD2 matching 13 bases. The CDR3 runs to 15 residues. Unmatched junction bases numbered 2, after V lost 2 bases and J lost 4 bases. CDR1 and CDR2 (germline): MGHRA, YSYEKL. CDR3 sequence (DNA): TGCGCCAGCAGCCAAATACTAGCGGGGGGGTACGAGCAGTACTTC. The encoded protein is CASSQILAGGYEQYF.

This chain links TRBV14 with TRBJ2-6, with a weak D call TRBD1 (5 bases). This CDR3 spans 20 amino acids. V was shortened by 4 bases and J by 2 bases, with 24 bases between the two germline ends. CDR1 and CDR2 from the germline V gene are SGHDN and FVKESK. CDR3 nucleotide sequence: TGTGCCAGCAGCCTCCGCGTGGGTAAGGAAGGGGTCGCTGGGGCCAACGTCCTGACTTTC. Translation gives CASSLRVGKEGVAGANVLTF.

This clone has a handful of counts. This chain uses TRBV5-1 with TRBJ2-7, with 8 bases that match TRBD1. V trimming: 2 bases; J trimming: 4 bases; junction bases outside the gene matches: 5. The CDR3 sequence is 14 residues long. Germline-derived CDR1 and CDR2 are SGHRS and YFSETQ. This chain's CDR3 is CASSFEDRAYEQYF. CDR3 DNA: TGCGCCAGCAGCTTTGAGGACAGGGCTTACGAGCAGTACTTC.

CDR3 protein: CASSPSSKSLPSEAFF. The CDR3 DNA reads as TGTGCCAGCAGCCCATCGTCCAAATCCCTACCCTCTGAAGCTTTCTTT. The chain links TRBV9 to TRBJ1-1, with D unclear. Germline V CDR1 and CDR2: SGDLS, YYNGEE. This CDR3 is built from 16 residues. The germline V and J ends were trimmed by 4 bases and 6 bases, with 22 bases remaining between them.

A few counts support this clone. The chain employs TRBV12-5 and TRBJ2-5, with 7 bases fitting TRBD2. The V segment lost 0 bases and the J segment 3 bases; nucleotides outside the gene matches: 10. This CDR3 contains 17 residues. Germline loops: CDR1 LGHNT, CDR2 FRNRAP. CDR3 loop: CASGLVGEGMHEETQYF. The CDR3 DNA reads TGTGCTAGTGGTTTGGTAGGGGAGGGGATGCACGAAGAGACCCAGTACTTC.

This clone has more than one count but fewer than ten. The CDR3 DNA follows: TGTGCCAGCAGCGGTACAGGGGTTAATGAAAAACTGTTTTTT. Its translation is CASSGTGVNEKLFF. The rearrangement uses TRBV7-9 and TRBJ1-4, with TRBD1 matching 7 bases. V shed 5 bases, J shed 4 bases, and the junction held 4 bases outside the gene matches. The CDR3 totals 14 residues. Germline CDR1 is SEHNR and CDR2 is FQNEAQ (reference sequence).

J is TRBJ2-5 and V is TRBV15, with a tentative D call TRBD1 (6 bases). Trimming removed 5 bases at V and 9 bases at J, with 22 bases between. CDR3 length equals 15 residues. Germline V gene data show CDR1 as LNHNV and CDR2 as YYDKDF (reference sequence). The CDR3 DNA sequence: TGTGCCACCAGCGCGCGACGGGACGGACCAGGGGCCCAGTACTTC. It codes for CATSARRDGPGAQYF.

In its sample, this clone was seen a few times. The J gene is TRBJ2-6, the V gene TRBV27, with 8 bases fitting TRBD1. This CDR3 has 15 residues. The germline V gene has CDR1 MNHEY and CDR2 SMNVEV (reference sequence). Trimming removed 7 bases from V and 2 bases from J; junction bases left unmatched: 4. The CDR3 DNA reads TGTGCCAGCACTGGCAGGGGGCCTGGGGCCAACGTCCTGACTTTC. Protein sequence: CASTGRGPGANVLTF.

The chain is built from TRBV4-1 and TRBJ2-2, with no clear D. This CDR3 spans 11 amino acids. CDR1 and CDR2 from the germline V gene are MGHRA and YSYEKL. V was clipped by 1 base and J by 7 bases, with 1 base between them. Here the CDR3 reads CASSQGGELFF. The CDR3 DNA reads as TGCGCCAGCAGCCAAGGCGGGGAGCTGTTTTTT.

The chain carries TRBV2 and TRBJ1-2; D ambiguous. This CDR3 is 14 amino acids long. Germline V CDR1 and CDR2: SNHLY, FYNNEI. V lost 5 bases to trimming and J lost 4 bases, with 14 bases between them. The CDR3 DNA is TGTGCCAGCAGTTGGGGTGGGCAGGCCTATGGCTACACCTTC. Protein sequence: CASSWGGQAYGYTF.

The chain joins TRBV4-2 to TRBJ2-3; perhaps TRBD2 as D (5 bases). CDR1 and CDR2 (germline): LGHNA, YNFKEQ. The CDR3 length is 15 residues. V was trimmed by 0 bases and J by 0 bases, leaving 7 bases between them. CDR3 nucleotide sequence: TGTGCCAGCAGCCAAGACCGGGGAAGCACAGATACGCAGTATTTT. Its protein product is CASSQDRGSTDTQYF.

Comment on this clone: This sample also contains other DNA sequences that code for the same CDR3. The chain is built from TRBV7-9 and TRBJ2-5; D is uncertain. The ends were cut back, 1 base at V and 2 bases at J, with 8 bases in the middle. The CDR3 is made up of 14 amino acids. Germline CDR1 and CDR2: SEHNR and FQNEAQ (reference sequence). CDR3 region: CASSLGAAQETQYF. As DNA, the CDR3 is TGTGCCAGCAGCTTAGGGGCGGCTCAAGAGACCCAGTACTTC.

The chain is built from TRBV10-2 and TRBJ2-3, with a tentative D call TRBD1 (8 bases). This CDR3 contains 15 residues. Looked up from germline, CDR1 is WSHSY and CDR2 is SAAADI. V shed 5 bases and J shed 6 bases, with 18 bases lying between them. In DNA, the CDR3 is TGCGCCAGCAGTCCCGGACAGGGAGGGCGGGATACGCAGTATTTT. Protein product: CASSPGQGGRDTQYF.

This clone was found a few times. As DNA, the CDR3 is TGTGCCAGCAGCAAAGGCCGGGACATAAGTAACTATGGCTACACCTTC. It codes for CASSKGRDISNYGYTF. The chain links TRBV21-1 to TRBJ1-2; the table's D gene call, TRBD1, was not cross checked with the DNA. TRBV21-1 is an annotated pseudogene. The CDR3 has 16 residues.

V usage is TRBV29-1 and J usage is TRBJ2-5; the D gene is possibly TRBD2 (6 bases). V lost 4 bases to trimming and J lost 1 base, with 7 bases between them. This CDR3 comprises 12 residues. The germline CDR1 and CDR2 sequences are SQVTM and ANQGSEA. DNA of the CDR3: TGCAGCGTTGCGACTAGCCAAGAGACCCAGTACTTC. Encoded protein: CSVATSQETQYF.

This clone was counted between two and nine times. The chain recombines TRBV2 with TRBJ1-1; unclear D gene. There are 13 residues in the CDR3. Germline values: CDR1 SNHLY, CDR2 FYNNEI. Trimming cost V 0 bases and J 10 bases, with 12 bases left between them. CDR3 residues: CASSEAVGSGAFF. Written as DNA, the CDR3 is TGTGCCAGCAGTGAAGCGGTGGGTTCTGGAGCTTTCTTT.

The chain carries TRBV2 and TRBJ1-5; no clear D. The CDR3 has 13 amino acids. Germline V gene lookup returns CDR1 SNHLY and CDR2 FYNNEI. The ends were cut back, 1 base at V and 7 bases at J, with 8 bases in the middle. In DNA form, the CDR3 reads TGTGCCAGCAGTGAAGACCAAGGGCAGCCCCAGCATTTT. Translated: CASSEDQGQPQHF.

This clone showed up just a few times. The chain is built from TRBV10-3 and TRBJ2-3; the match to TRBD1 covers 7 bases. The CDR3 totals 12 residues. V gave up 7 bases and J gave up 6 bases; unmatched junction bases: 4. From germline, CDR1 is ENHRY and CDR2 SYGVKD. In DNA form, the CDR3 reads TGTGCCATCAACGAGGGGGCGGATACGCAGTATTTT. Translated: CAINEGADTQYF.

The CDR3 loop is CAWSLYRGYGYTF. For the CDR3, the DNA is TGTGCCTGGAGTCTCTACAGGGGGTACGGCTACACCTTC. J is TRBJ1-2 and V is TRBV30, with 8 bases matching TRBD1. Germline values: CDR1 GTSNPN, CDR2 SVGIG (reference sequence). The V and J ends lost 2 bases and 8 bases, in that order; junction bases with no gene match: 7. This CDR3 has 13 amino acids.

With respect to this clone: In the same sample, other DNA sequences code for this CDR3. V gene TRBV13 combines with J gene TRBJ2-5; unclear D gene. This CDR3 has 11 amino acids. In germline, CDR1 is PRHDT, CDR2 FYEKMQ (reference sequence). V was shortened by 5 bases and J by 5 bases, with 6 bases between the two germline ends. The CDR3 sequence: CASSRGETQYF. For the CDR3, the DNA is TGTGCCAGCAGCAGAGGCGAGACCCAGTACTTC.

V is TRBV5-6 and J is TRBJ2-5; 9 bases fit TRBD1. Trimming removed 4 bases from V and 5 bases from J; junction bases left unmatched: 3. The CDR3 extends over 13 amino acids. Germline CDR1 and CDR2: SGHDT and YYEEEE. CDR3 coding DNA: TGTGCCAGCAGCCTGGACAGGGGCGAGACCCAGTACTTC. Translation gives CASSLDRGETQYF.

This clone is a singleton in its sample. The rearrangement uses TRBV6-5 and TRBJ1-2; TRBD1 agrees at 8 bases. Trimming removed 5 bases from V and 6 bases from J; junction bases left unmatched: 11. The CDR3 loop spans 15 amino acids. From germline, CDR1 is MNHEY and CDR2 SVGAGI. The CDR3 DNA sequence: TGTGCCAGCAGTCCCGAAGGGGGACAGGAGGATGGCTACACCTTC. It encodes CASSPEGGQEDGYTF.